This T cell receptor beta chain originates from a study of shared clonotypes between healthy human individuals. Study-wide findings and caveats: Larger estimated richness was generally recorded for naive subsets relative to memory subsets.

Every subset's genomic DNA went evenly onto several immunoSEQ plates. Authors' methods: Filtering was not the same, since immunoSEQ gave junction-only sequences without quality scores. The table came from immunoSEQ multiplex PCR; TCRdb's copy has only in-frame clones and leaves some out. D and trimming were read from the DNA, whereas the V and J calls and clone size are those reported in that table. The data hold 2 million to 2.5 million clones, with around 92% observed a single time. CDR1 is WNHNN and CDR2 is SYGVQD in the germline V gene (reference sequence). The CDR3 runs 16 residues. Trimming at V came to 2 bases and at J to 9 bases, leaving 9 bases not matched to a gene. Investigators divided CD4+ cells into CD45RA+ naive and CD45RA-negative memory subsets. Regarding this clone: No antigen is known for it.

This TCR derives from a man aged 18 to 35 in good health. Some clones in this sample may be carry-over from other donors' samples. The chain employs TRBV10-1 and TRBJ2-1, with TRBD2 identical over 11 bases. The sequencing sample was made of naive CD4+ T cells from PBMCs. The subset: CD45RA+ positively selected. CDR3 sequence: CASSETASGRLFEQFF. The CDR3 region has the DNA TGCGCCAGCAGTGAGACCGCTAGCGGGAGGCTCTTTGAGCAGTTCTTC.